This T cell receptor (beta chain) was sequenced in a study of cytomegalovirus exposure and HLA in healthy donors. Study-level points and caveats: Many donors shared some public TCRs, even though most TCR sequences were rare. In a later analysis, at a false discovery rate of 0.05, approximately 16,000 TCR beta sequences matched HLA alleles. When a later analysis compared HLA-associated TCR beta chains with equally common others, the HLA-associated chains turned out to be more clonally expanded and to have lower generation probabilities.

V was pared by 5 bases and J by 5 bases, with 21 bases between. Germline V gene data show CDR1 as SGHTA and CDR2 as FQGNSA. This CDR3 has 16 residues. In the PCR, 60 Vbeta and 13 Jbeta primers were used. In the original analysis: There were 80 million to 95 million unique TCR beta chains by a later count, and around 10 million of them were shared. Some clones are missing from TCRdb's copy, which holds only in-frame ones; the method was immunoSEQ multiplex PCR. The V and J calls and clone size are taken from that table; D and trimming were inferred from the DNA. Here the sample spans about 230,000 clones, around 89% being singletons. Of note for this clone: Its antigen remains unidentified.

This receptor was taken from a woman between 18 and 30 years old in good health and CMV-seronegative. J is TRBJ2-5 and V is TRBV7-2; D is unresolved. Sequencing used PBMCs. CDR3 in amino acids: CASSPPSALLRETQYF. CDR3 in DNA: TGTGCCAGCAGCCCTCCCTCGGCCCTTTTGCGGGAGACCCAGTACTTC.